Shown below are 8 T cell receptor beta chains from a single sample sequenced in a study of regulatory T cells (dated 2018 in TCRdb). The paper as a whole reports these results and caveats: Enrichment for hydrophobic residues at CDR3 positions 6 and 7 was found in conventional CD4+ T cells from CD3G-deficient patients, suggesting more self-reactive specificities.

Receptor amplification or capture employed the immunoSEQ multiplex PCR assay. In the multiplex PCR, 52 forward TRBV primers and 13 reverse TRBJ primers were used, and assay-based and computational corrections were applied for amplification bias. The table comes from immuneACCESS by way of TCRdb, which keeps in-frame sequences with V and J called. Part of the clones is missing from these tables; in studies checked, under half for an unresolved V gene and the rest for unknown reasons. The sample table shows nearly 30,000 clones, and 80% to 95% are seen once. Of the sample, approximately 1.5% is held by the ten largest clones. The antigens for these receptors are not known. The sequencing input was conventional CD4+ T cells sorted from blood. The receptors come from a young adult with CD3G deficiency.

The chain combines TRBV5-5 with TRBJ2-2; 10 bases are a match to TRBD1. The CDR3 has 16 residues. V lost 5 bases, J lost 3 bases, and 7 bases stayed unmatched. Germline CDR1 SGHKS, CDR2 YYEKEE (reference sequence). The CDR3 here is CASSTTGTGDTGELFF. Here the CDR3 DNA reads TGTGCCAGCAGTACCACCGGGACAGGGGACACCGGGGAGCTGTTTTTT.

The chain has TRBV6-1 and TRBJ1-2, with TRBD1 matching 10 bases. Per germline, CDR1 MNHNS and CDR2 SASEGT. Unmatched junction bases numbered 11, after V lost 4 bases and J lost 6 bases. This CDR3 spans 16 amino acids. This chain's CDR3 is CASSVVPGQGRDGYTF. In DNA form, the CDR3 reads TGTGCCAGCAGTGTCGTCCCGGGACAGGGGAGGGATGGCTACACCTTC.

CDR3 sequence reads: CASSLRESTDTQYF. The DNA for the CDR3 is TGTGCCAGCAGCTTGCGGGAGAGCACAGATACGCAGTATTTT. V usage is TRBV7-8 and J usage is TRBJ2-3; 7 bases line up with TRBD2. The germline gives CDR1 SGHVS, CDR2 FQNEAQ. Unmatched junction bases numbered 0, after V lost 3 bases and J lost 0 bases. CDR3 length: 14 amino acids. Full variable domain (missing parts from reference TRBV7-8 and TRBJ2-3): GAGVSQSPRYKVAKRGQDVALRCDPISGHVSLFWYQQALGQGPEFLTYFQNEAQLDKSGLPSDRFFAERPEGSVSTLKIQRTQQEDSAVYLCASSLRESTDTQYFGPGTRLTVL.

The rearrangement links TRBV6-5 to TRBJ2-3; 7 bases fit TRBD1. The CDR3 spans 16 residues. The V gene end was trimmed by 2 bases and the J gene end by 1 base; junction bases not matched to a gene: 6. CDR1 is MNHEY, CDR2 SVGAGI, per germline. CDR3 in DNA: TGTGCCAGCAGTTACGTAGGGGGCTCTGGCACAGATACGCAGTATTTT. Amino acid sequence: CASSYVGGSGTDTQYF.

The rearrangement joins TRBV4-1 to TRBJ2-7, with D perhaps TRBD1 (6 bases). Trimming cost V 0 bases and J 2 bases, with 8 bases left between them. The CDR3 consists of 14 residues. Germline V gives CDR1 MGHRA, CDR2 YSYEKL. CDR3 DNA: TGCGCCAGCAGCCAAGAGCAGGGGCCCTACGAGCAGTACTTC. Protein sequence: CASSQEQGPYEQYF.

The chain joins TRBV6-1 to TRBJ1-2, with 7 positions matching TRBD1. From germline, CDR1 is MNHNS and CDR2 SASEGT. V gave up 1 base and J gave up 7 bases; unmatched junction bases: 12. The CDR3 totals 16 residues. CDR3 nucleotide sequence: TGTGCCAGCAGTGAAGTCTTAGTGACAGGGAAGGGTGGCTACACCTTC. This sequence encodes CASSEVLVTGKGGYTF.

As DNA, the CDR3 is TGTGCCAGTTATTCCGGGACAGGGGGCCACGAGCAGTACTTC. Translated: CASYSGTGGHEQYF. The chain links TRBV28 to TRBJ2-7; 12 nucleotides line up with TRBD1. This CDR3 has 14 amino acids. V shed 9 bases, J shed 5 bases, and the junction held 8 bases outside the gene matches. From germline, CDR1 is MDHEN and CDR2 SYDVKM.

The chain uses TRBV6-1 and TRBJ2-1; D uncertain. The CDR3 sequence is 13 residues long. Germline V gene sequence: CDR1 MNHNS, CDR2 SASEGT. Trimming cost V 8 bases and J 5 bases, with 13 bases left between them. The CDR3 DNA is TGTGCCAGCGTGAAGAGTAGCAACAATGAGCAGTTCTTC. This encodes CASVKSSNNEQFF.